This T cell receptor beta chain is from a study of OX40 agonist ivuxolimab in advanced cancers. General notes on the study: Ivuxolimab, which targeted the costimulatory receptor OX40 (CD134), was an agonistic, fully human IgG2 monoclonal antibody. The dose-escalation cohort was roughly 83% male with a mean age of about 65 years, ranging from roughly 23 to 90. Partial responses occurred in three dose-escalation patients, of whom one had hepatocellular carcinoma and two had cutaneous melanoma. Intravenous ivuxolimab was administered to patients every 2 weeks at six dose levels: 0.01, 0.1, 0.3, 1.5, 3 and 10 mg/kg. Of the 50 to 55 patients in dose escalation, about 20 had hepatocellular carcinoma, some 15 had melanoma, 9 had renal cell carcinoma and 9 had head and neck cancer. Peripheral TCRbeta sequencing was intended to test whether TCR sequence diversity was altered and clonal T-cell expansion was caused by ivuxolimab. The paper describes the monotherapy dose-escalation part (N of about 54 patients) of the phase I trial of ivuxolimab. Prior anti-PD-1, anti-PD-L1 or anti-CTLA-4 therapy was permitted, and less than 45% of dose-escalation patients had received checkpoint inhibitors. Findings and caveats that apply to the study as a whole: Low levels of normalized T-cell clonal expansion were also seen in some patients who did not respond. In the 0.1-3.0 mg/kg groups, partial responders had among the lowest normalized peripheral clonal expansion, particularly in CD8+ T cells. After ivuxolimab, CD8+ T cells had more expanded clones than CD4+ T cells on average. At doses from 0.1 to 3.0 mg/kg, clonal expansion was seen in both CD4+ and CD8+ blood T cells between baseline and week 6. The antigen specificity of the clonally expanded peripheral T cells was not determined.

Genomic DNA was extracted from sorted cells for sequencing of the TCRbeta CDR3 region. TCRbeta CDR3 regions were sequenced using the immunoSEQ Assay. This immuneACCESS table, as held by TCRdb, lists in-frame sequences with V and J called but not all clones. Of the missing ones, under half trace to an unresolved V gene in checked studies; the others have no known cause. The sample table lists about 26,000 clones, roughly 80% of them with a count of one. The ten largest clones capture roughly 33% of the sample. From the cysteine up to the phenylalanine, the CDR3 has a length of 16 residues. This entry keeps only the CDR3 DNA: 48 bases, framed from base 1. V lost 3 bases and J lost 4 bases, and the count of bases not matched to a germline gene is 11. The CDR1 and CDR2 encoded by the germline V gene (reference sequence) are MNHEY and SMNVEV. The trial excluded patients who had a history of autoimmune disease or who were on systemic immunosuppression. Peripheral blood for TCR sequencing was drawn from every dose cohort at baseline, at cycle 4 day 1 and at cycle 7 day 1. The samples were drawn from a first-in-human, open-label, multicenter phase I dose-escalation trial of ivuxolimab. Adults with locally advanced or metastatic melanoma, renal cell, hepatocellular, or head and neck squamous cell carcinoma were enrolled in the trial. Before TCR sequencing, CD4+ T cells and CD8+ T cells from peripheral blood were sorted into separate populations.

Note on this clone: Its antigen is unknown. No base quality values were provided; no much bigger clone lies one nucleotide off.

Recombination linked TRBV27 to TRBJ2-7; 8 central nucleotides agree with TRBD1. The source of this sequence is an adult with an advanced solid tumor such as melanoma, head and neck, liver or kidney cancer. The specimen was CD4+ or CD8+ T cells sorted from blood, collected in a trial of the OX40 agonist ivuxolimab. The CDR3 region has the sequence CASSFSRTGNGYEQYF. The DNA sequence is as follows: TGTGCCAGCAGTTTTTCCCGGACAGGGAATGGGTACGAGCAGTACTTC.